These T cell receptor beta chains were read from a single sample in a study of blood T cell repertoires in COVID-19. Using immunoSEQ multiplex PCR, the repertoire was profiled, and TCRdb retains in-frame clones only, with some absent. The sample shows almost 400,000 clones, more than 75% of them seen only once. The sample was PBMCs or T cells enriched from blood (not recorded which). The receptors shown here come from a woman aged 25 to 39 with acute COVID-19. CDR3s include the opening cysteine and the closing phenylalanine or tryptophan.

length: 16
V: TRBV15
J: TRBJ2-6
CDR3: CATFNGLSSGANVLTF

length: 15
V: TRBV6-5
J: TRBJ1-2
CDR3: CASSRLGGSNYGYTF

length: 13
V: TRBV27
J: TRBJ2-2
CDR3: CASSPGGAGELFF

length: 17
V: TRBV4-1
J: TRBJ2-1
CDR3: CASSVRLTGTSNTQQFF

length: 16
V: TRBV5-6
J: TRBJ1-6
CDR3: CASSEETGANNSPLHF

length: 19
V: TRBV6-6
J: TRBJ1-3
CDR3: CASTRRERGTGSSGNTIYF

length: 16
V: TRBV7-9
J: TRBJ2-6
CDR3: CASSFLQVSGANVLTF

length: 16
V: TRBV19
J: TRBJ1-1
CDR3: CASSALDRGANTEAFF

length: 14
V: TRBV19
J: TRBJ2-3
CDR3: CATSTRPSTDTQYF

length: 15
V: TRBV7-3
J: TRBJ2-3
CDR3: CASSPRGRAGDTQYF

length: 15
V: TRBV5-4
J: TRBJ2-3
CDR3: CASSSGDRHTDTQYF

length: 14
V: TRBV18
J: TRBJ2-2
CDR3: CASSIDGYTGELFF

length: 16
V: TRBV6-1
J: TRBJ1-5
CDR3: CASSVLFTGPNQPQHF

length: 14
V: TRBV3-1/TRBV3-2
J: TRBJ1-1
CDR3: CASSFNTLNTEAFF

length: 15
V: TRBV15
J: TRBJ1-2
CDR3: CATSRDEVAGEGYTF

length: 17
V: TRBV5-1
J: TRBJ2-7
CDR3: CASSLRPGVTFSYEQYF

length: 16
V: TRBV9
J: TRBJ2-2
CDR3: CASSPRTGLRSGELFF

length: 15
V: TRBV9
J: TRBJ2-3
CDR3: CASSENGGALYTQYF

length: 13
V: TRBV25-1
J: TRBJ1-6
CDR3: CASSEAGDSPLHF

length: 16
V: TRBV3-1/TRBV3-2
J: TRBJ1-2
CDR3: CASSQAGAGPNYGYTF

length: 16
V: TRBV11-1
J: TRBJ2-2
CDR3: CASSPISGTNTGELFF

length: 14
V: TRBV28
J: TRBJ2-1
CDR3: CASSLNGGYNEQFF

length: 16
V: TRBV4-3
J: TRBJ2-2
CDR3: CASSRSTGRNTGELFF

length: 14
V: TRBV27
J: TRBJ1-2
CDR3: CASSPRTGRYGYTF

length: 15
V: TRBV9
J: TRBJ2-2
CDR3: CASSGQGLRAGELFF

length: 19
V: TRBV15
J: TRBJ2-1
CDR3: CATSRDFVRGLDTYNEQFF

length: 14
V: TRBV9
J: TRBJ1-1
CDR3: CASSPRGMNTEAFF

length: 15
V: TRBV19
J: TRBJ1-5
CDR3: CASSGPGQGMRAQHF

length: 16
V: TRBV2
J: TRBJ1-1
CDR3: CASSERRDRTDTEAFF

length: 16
V: TRBV21-1
J: TRBJ1-2
CDR3: CASSTPSRQNNYGYTF

length: 16
V: TRBV7-9
J: TRBJ1-2
CDR3: CASSSRGRTDNYGYTF

length: 13
V: TRBV12-3/TRBV12-4
J: TRBJ1-4
CDR3: CASSDRENTKLFF

length: 12
V: TRBV30
J: TRBJ2-7
CDR3: CAWSQQFYEQYF

length: 14
V: TRBV6-5
J: TRBJ1-3
CDR3: CASPTGHSGNTIYF

length: 17
V: TRBV7-9
J: TRBJ1-4
CDR3: CASSPPRVQGVAEKLFF

length: 16
V: TRBV24-1
J: TRBJ1-2
CDR3: CATSDQRTAHPGGYTF

length: 11
V: TRBV5-4
J: TRBJ1-2
CDR3: CASGSLDGYTF